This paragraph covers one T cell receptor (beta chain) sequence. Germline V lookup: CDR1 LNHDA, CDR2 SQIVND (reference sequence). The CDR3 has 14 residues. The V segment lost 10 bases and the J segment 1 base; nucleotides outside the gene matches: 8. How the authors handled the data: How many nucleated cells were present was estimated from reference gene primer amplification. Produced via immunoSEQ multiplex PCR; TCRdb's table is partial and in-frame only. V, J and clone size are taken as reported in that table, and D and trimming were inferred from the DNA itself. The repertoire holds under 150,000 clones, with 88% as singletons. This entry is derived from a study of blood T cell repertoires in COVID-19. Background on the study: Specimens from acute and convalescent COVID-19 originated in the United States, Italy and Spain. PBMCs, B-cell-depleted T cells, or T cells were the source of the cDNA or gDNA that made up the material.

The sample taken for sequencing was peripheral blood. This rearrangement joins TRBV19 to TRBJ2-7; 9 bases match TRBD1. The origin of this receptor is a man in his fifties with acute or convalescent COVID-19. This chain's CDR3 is CATTDRGGSYEQYF. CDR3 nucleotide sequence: TGTGCCACAACGGACAGGGGAGGATCCTACGAGCAGTACTTC.